The entry that follows covers one TCR beta chain sequence. Its antigen remains unknown. The same CDR3 arises from other DNA sequences in this sample as well. Here immunoSEQ multiplex PCR was the method, and the copy in TCRdb shows in-frame clones only, minus some. The sample lists about 140,000 clones, around 88% occurring once. There are 11 residues in the CDR3. Germline V gene data show CDR1 as GTSNPN and CDR2 as SVGIG (reference sequence). The V gene lost 1 base and the J gene lost 1 base, with 2 bases spanning the gap. This entry comes from a study of T cell responses to AZD1222 COVID-19 vaccine. About the study: Pooling covered second doses at about 4 or about 12 weeks.

Study results and caveats: All repertoire sampling was performed exclusively after the peak T cell response. The donors showed a predominance of white British ancestry and of females, with possible underestimation of clonal diversity. Two AZD1222 doses significantly raised spike-specific TCR breadth and depth over controls.

The V gene is TRBV30, the J gene TRBJ2-7; D is unresolved. The receptor's source is an adult in good health. The material was peripheral blood, obtained on day 0 of AZD1222 vaccination. Written as DNA, the CDR3 is TGTGCCTGGAGTGGGTCCTACGAGCAGTACTTC. Protein: CAWSGSYEQYF.